Given below is one T cell receptor beta chain in context. The specificity of this receptor is unknown. Nothing much larger sits one base from this clone, and base qualities are not available. Other DNA sequences of this sample code for an identical CDR3. This sample was included in a study of blood T cell repertoires in COVID-19 (dated by TCRdb to the early 2020s). About the study as a whole: Collaborator samples came from the United States, Italy and Spain and covered acute and convalescent phases of COVID-19. The repertoires were released in a freely available public database intended as a resource for research on the immune response to SARS-CoV-2. Subjects who had been exposed to COVID-19, were actively infected with it, or had recovered from it provided the deeply sampled blood TCRbeta repertoires that made up the dataset. The prospective study material was composed of cDNA or gDNA derived from T cells, B-cell-depleted T cells, or PBMCs. Sample metadata almost always included a de-identified subject ID, COVID-19 status, age in years and sex. The samples were drawn from two sources: the first 160 participants of the ongoing ImmuneRACE study, and fewer than 1,500 subjects contributed by 6 global collaborators. Where available, HLA class I and class II types were taken from metadata supplied by the sample provider and were not determined by assay-based typing. The paper as a whole reports these results and caveats: The amount of clinical and demographic metadata varied by source and participant and was provided uncurated.

Including cysteine and phenylalanine, the CDR3 has 14 amino acids. Of the read, only the CDR3 DNA is kept; its 42 bases are in frame from base 1. At the junction V is shortened by 3 bases and J by 3 bases; bases outside the gene matches: 5. From the germline V gene (reference sequence), CDR1 is GTSNPN and CDR2 is SVGIG. The immunoSEQ Assay, a bias-controlled multiplex PCR, was used to amplify TCRbeta CDR3 regions from genomic DNA. In the authors' own workflow: Within the assay, amplification of reference gene primers was used to estimate how many nucleated cells each sample contained. To quantify the absolute abundance of each unique TCRbeta CDR3 rearrangement, sequence reads were collapsed and filtered. For each sample, productive Simpson clonality was calculated as the square root of Simpson's diversity index across productive rearrangements. TCRdb stores this immuneACCESS table with in-frame sequences only. Part of the clones is absent; in the studies checked, under half of the shortfall reflects unresolved V genes, and no reason is known for the rest. That table gives V, J and clone size, and the DNA gave D and trimming. For this sample the table gives more than 200,000 clones, of which about nine tenths were detected only once. Under 2% of the sample is held by the ten biggest clonotypes.

Participants in the prospective study were enrolled through a virtual design, were aged roughly 18 to 90 years, and lived in 20 to 30 United States geographic areas. To assign participants to cohorts, the prospective study relied on clinical history that participants themselves reported in a screening survey and a study questionnaire. Recovered participants in ImmuneRACE Cohort 3 were defined by two consecutive negative NP/OP PCR tests, clearance by a healthcare professional, or resolution of symptoms. In the prospective study, whole blood, serum and a nasopharyngeal or oropharyngeal swab were collected from each participant by mobile phlebotomists. Over a roughly two-month period, participants in the prospective study had the option of providing additional blood draws and questionnaires. Before DNA extraction, prospective study blood samples were shipped either frozen or at room temperature.

The rearranged segments are TRBV30 and TRBJ1-1, with 9 bases matching TRBD1. The source of this sequence is a man aged 35 to 55 who had recovered from COVID-19. The sample comprised PBMCs or T cells enriched from blood (not recorded which). The DNA sequence follows: TGTGCCTGGAGCCGGGACAGGGTGGACACTGAAGCTTTCTTT. Its coded protein is CAWSRDRVDTEAFF.